These 2 T cell receptor beta chains originate from one sample sequenced in a study of OX40 agonist ivuxolimab in advanced cancers. Libraries were built with the immunoSEQ multiplex PCR assay. TCRdb stores this immuneACCESS table with in-frame sequences only. Part of the clones is absent; in the studies checked, under half of the shortfall reflects unresolved V genes, and no reason is known for the rest. Recorded for this sample are 60,000 or so clones; 70% to 90% of them occurred a single time. Of the sample, about 5.6% falls within the top ten clones. The source material was CD4+ or CD8+ T cells sorted from blood, sampled in a trial of the OX40 agonist ivuxolimab. All receptors come from an adult with an advanced solid tumor such as melanoma, head and neck, liver or kidney cancer.

The rearrangement joins TRBV4-2 to TRBJ2-3; 10 bases match TRBD2. There are 17 residues in the CDR3. The germline CDR1 and CDR2 sequences are LGHNA and YNFKEQ. V shed 4 bases and J 1 base; nucleotides not matched to a gene: 8. The CDR3 loop is CASSPFGLAGGTDTQYF. The CDR3 DNA reads as TGTGCCAGCAGCCCCTTTGGGCTAGCGGGGGGCACAGATACGCAGTATTTT.

CDR3 DNA: TGTGCCAGCAGCTTAGCCGGGACTAGCGGGACTCCCTCCTACAATGAGCAGTTCTTC. Translated, it gives CASSLAGTSGTPSYNEQFF. The V call is TRBV11-2, the J call TRBJ2-1; 13 bases fit TRBD2. V was pared by 1 base and J by 0 bases, with 6 bases of the junction left unmatched. CDR1 and CDR2 from the germline V gene are SGHAT and FQNNGV. The CDR3 is made up of 19 amino acids. The variable domain in full, with the rest retrieved from reference TRBV11-2 and TRBJ2-1, is EAGVAQSPRYKIIEKRQSVAFWCNPISGHATLYWYQQILGQGPKLLIQFQNNGVVDDSQLPKDRFSAERLKGVDSTLKIQPAKLEDSAVYLCASSLAGTSGTPSYNEQFFGPGTRLTVL.